Following are 22 T cell receptor beta chains from one sample sequenced in a study of T cell repertoires in aging, cancer and after chemotherapy. TRB rearrangements spanning V, D and J were amplified using mixed TRB-A/B primers. TCRdb re-analysed the multiplex PCR reads in MiXCR, keeping a single row per CDR3 protein. The data hold around 12,000 distinct CDR3 sequences, with 21% observed a single time. Amplification of TCR beta used genomic DNA extracted from peripheral blood. Sequencing was carried out using blood. The receptors originated from a human donor in good health.

In its sample, this clonotype was seen many times. The CDR3 region has the DNA TGTGCCAGCTCCTTAGCAGGCGGCACCTACGAGCAGTACTTC. It yields the protein CASSLAGGTYEQYF. The chain links TRBV12-3 or TRBV12-4 to TRBJ2-7, with D uncertain. Between the trimmed V and J ends, which lost 8 bases and 2 bases, there was a span of 16 bases. The CDR3 runs 14 residues.

By share of the sample, this clonotype is medium-sized. The genes are TRBV30 and TRBJ1-1; D unclear. Trimming removed 3 bases from V and 4 bases from J, with 6 bases in between. This CDR3 spans 11 amino acids. Looked up from germline, CDR1 is GTSNPN and CDR2 is SVGIG (reference sequence). The CDR3 loop is CAWSLATEAFF. The CDR3, as DNA: TGTGCCTGGAGCCTAGCCACTGAAGCTTTCTTT.

By proportion, this clonotype is medium-sized. This sequence joins TRBV7-2 and TRBJ2-1; D unresolved. The CDR3 runs to 15 residues. V lost 5 bases, J lost 0 bases, and 11 bases lay in between. Germline CDR1 reads SGHTA; CDR2 reads FQGNSA. The CDR3 region is CASSPHLGSYNEQFF. The DNA for the CDR3 is TGTGCCAGCAGCCCCCACCTCGGCTCCTACAATGAGCAGTTCTTC.

This clonotype was observed a few times. The chain is built from TRBV5-6 and TRBJ2-6; 9 positions agree with TRBD1. V shed 3 bases, J shed 1 base, and the junction held 2 bases outside the gene matches. Per germline, CDR1 SGHDT and CDR2 YYEEEE. The CDR3 has 16 amino acids. The CDR3 here is CASSSTGGSGANVLTF. CDR3 nucleotides: TGTGCCAGCAGCTCGACAGGGGGTTCTGGGGCCAACGTCCTGACTTTC. The whole variable domain, remainder taken from reference TRBV5-6 and TRBJ2-6, is DAGVTQSPTHLIKTRGQQVTLRCSPKSGHDTVSWYQQALGQGPQFIFQYYEEEERQRGNFPDRFSGHQFPNYSSELNVNALLLGDSALYLCASSSTGGSGANVLTFGAGSRLTVL.

This clonotype came up a few times. The chain couples TRBV12-3 or TRBV12-4 to TRBJ2-5, with TRBD2 matching 8 bases. V gave up 6 bases and J gave up 3 bases; unmatched junction bases: 6. The CDR3 consists of 14 residues. The CDR3 DNA is TGTGCCAGCAGACCCCGGGGGGGGGAAGAGACCCAGTACTTC. Its translation: CASRPRGGEETQYF.

This clonotype has ten or more counts. This chain joins TRBV15 and TRBJ2-3; 7 bases are a match to TRBD1. Trimming removed 6 bases from V and 2 bases from J; junction bases left unmatched: 2. CDR1 and CDR2 (germline): LNHNV, YYDKDF (reference sequence). The CDR3 spans 13 residues. In nucleotides, the CDR3 is TGTGCCACCAGAAGGGGGCCCACAGATACGCAGTATTTT. Its translation: CATRRGPTDTQYF.

V is TRBV25-1 and J is TRBJ2-5; 7 bases map to TRBD2. The CDR3 is 13 residues long. Germline trimming cut 4 bases from V and 9 bases from J; bases unmatched to any gene: 8. CDR1 and CDR2 from the germline V gene are MGHDK and SYGVNS. The CDR3 loop reads CASSGLAVDAQYF. The CDR3 DNA reads as TGTGCCAGCAGTGGCCTAGCGGTGGACGCCCAGTACTTC.

This clonotype was recorded at least ten times. The chain joins TRBV11-2 to TRBJ1-2, with D possibly matching TRBD1 (5 bases). CDR1 and CDR2 (germline): SGHAT, FQNNGV. This CDR3 comprises 11 residues. V was pared by 3 bases and J by 8 bases, with 7 bases between. The chain's CDR3 is CASSLGDGYTF. The CDR3 DNA reads as TGTGCCAGCAGCTTGGGGGACGGCTACACCTTC.

The rearrangement uses TRBV7-2 and TRBJ1-2; no reliable D call. Germline lookup yields CDR1 SGHTA and CDR2 FQGNSA. The CDR3 has 15 residues. With 3 bases removed from V and 0 bases from J, the gap between germline ends came to 11 bases. The chain's CDR3 is CASSFGLPANYGYTF. CDR3 coding DNA: TGTGCCAGCAGCTTCGGACTTCCAGCTAACTATGGCTACACCTTC. The full variable domain, in which reference TRBV7-2 and TRBJ1-2 provide the parts outside the CDR3, is GAGVSQSPSNKVTEKGKDVELRCDPISGHTALYWYRQSLGQGLEFLIYFQGNSAPDKSGLPSDRFSAERTGGSVSTLTIQRTQQEDSAVYLCASSFGLPANYGYTFGSGTRLTVV.

By share, this clonotype ranks as medium-sized. This chain joins TRBV10-3 and TRBJ1-6, with a weak D call TRBD1 (5 bases). The length of the CDR3 is 14 residues. Germline CDR1 is ENHRY and CDR2 is SYGVKD. Trimming left V 0 bases short and J 8 bases short, with 8 bases between. CDR3 sequence (DNA): TGTGCCATCAGTGAGTCCAGGGTTGATTCACCCCTCCACTTT. Translating it yields CAISESRVDSPLHF.

CDR3 in DNA: TGTGCCATCAGTGAGGAGAGCAGGTTCAATCAGCCCCAGCATTTT. It is translated as CAISEESRFNQPQHF. The V gene is TRBV10-3, the J gene TRBJ1-5; D call uncertain. V shed 2 bases and J shed 3 bases, with 11 bases lying between them. The CDR3 runs 15 residues. Germline CDR1 ENHRY, CDR2 SYGVKD.

V is TRBV9 and J is TRBJ2-7; possibly TRBD1 for D (5 bases). The germline V gene encodes CDR1 SGDLS and CDR2 YYNGEE. CDR3 size: 14 residues. V gave up 4 bases and J gave up 5 bases, with 16 bases separating them. In DNA form, the CDR3 reads TGTGCCAGCAGCCCCACTCGTGGGGCCCACGAGCAGTACTTC. This gives the protein CASSPTRGAHEQYF.

The V call is TRBV4-3, the J call TRBJ2-3; TRBD2 is a possible D gene (6 bases). The germline gives CDR1 LGHNA, CDR2 YSLEER. Trimming shortened V by 2 bases and J by 2 bases, and 11 bases separated the two germline ends. The CDR3 extends over 15 amino acids. CDR3 amino acids: CASSQRGMTTDTQYF. DNA of the CDR3: TGCGCCAGCAGCCAACGGGGGATGACCACAGATACGCAGTATTTT.

This clonotype has only one observation. The chain links TRBV27 to TRBJ1-2; 8 bases align to TRBD1. Germline trimming cut 6 bases from V and 3 bases from J; bases unmatched to any gene: 15. The germline CDR1 and CDR2 sequences are MNHEY and SMNVEV (reference sequence). This CDR3 has 17 residues. The CDR3 DNA is TGTGCCAGCAGATTACCGGGACAGGTCATAAGAGACTATGGCTACACCTTC. Translated, it gives CASRLPGQVIRDYGYTF.

This clonotype was counted between two and nine times. The junction departs from the called germline gene at one end, perhaps through a read error. V is TRBV4-2 and J is TRBJ1-1, with D unclear. Looked up from germline, CDR1 is LGHNA and CDR2 is YNFKEQ. CDR3 length: 13 residues. In nucleotides, the CDR3 is TGCGCCAGCAGCCAAGCTCTCAGCTACGGAGCTTTCTTT. Translated, it gives CASSQALSYGAFF.

The table lists this clonotype with a few counts. The chain combines TRBV12-3 or TRBV12-4 with TRBJ1-1; weak D call: TRBD1 (5 bases). Deletions cut 3 bases from V and 3 bases from J, with 8 bases between. The CDR3 consists of 13 residues. CDR3 in DNA: TGTGCCAGCAGTTTCGGGGGAGACACTGAAGCTTTCTTT. Protein sequence: CASSFGGDTEAFF.

This clonotype was seen only a few times. This chain links TRBV7-9 with TRBJ2-7; the match to TRBD1 covers 12 bases. The CDR3 extends over 12 amino acids. V dropped 8 bases and J dropped 7; count of bases not matched to a gene: 3. The germline gives CDR1 SEHNR, CDR2 FQNEAQ (reference sequence). The CDR3: CASRDRGREQYF. The CDR3, as DNA: TGTGCCAGCCGGGACAGGGGGCGAGAGCAGTACTTC.

This clonotype is classed as medium-sized. The rearrangement uses TRBV5-6 and TRBJ2-7, with TRBD1 identical over 10 bases. Germline CDR1 is SGHDT and CDR2 is YYEEEE. This CDR3 has 16 amino acids. V trimming: 0 bases; J trimming: 3 bases; junction bases outside the gene matches: 6. CDR3 bases: TGTGCCAGCAGCTTGGAAGGGACAGGGGAGGGCTACGAGCAGTACTTC. It specifies CASSLEGTGEGYEQYF.

This clonotype qualifies as medium-sized. CDR3 nucleotides: TGTGCCAGCAGTTACCGGATGCGGGACAATGAGCAGTTCTTC. Its protein is CASSYRMRDNEQFF. V gene TRBV6-5 combines with J gene TRBJ2-1; D perhaps matches TRBD2 (5 bases). The CDR3 has 14 residues. V shed 2 bases and J shed 5 bases, with 10 bases lying between them. The germline V gene encodes CDR1 MNHEY and CDR2 SVGAGI.

By proportion, this clonotype is medium-sized. The CDR3 protein is CASSFGRTYEQYF. As DNA, the CDR3 is TGTGCCAGCAGTTTCGGCCGCACCTACGAGCAGTACTTC. The chain has TRBV27 and TRBJ2-7; the D is unclear. Trimming took off 3 bases at V and 2 bases at J, with 8 bases between the two ends. The germline gives CDR1 MNHEY, CDR2 SMNVEV (reference sequence). This CDR3 contains 13 residues.

On this clonotype: This clone may be a read error of a much larger clone one base away. J is TRBJ2-3 and V is TRBV11-1, with unresolved D. In germline, CDR1 is SGHAT, CDR2 FQDESV (reference sequence). The CDR3 is made up of 15 amino acids. V was pared by 3 bases and J by 1 base, with 11 bases between. The CDR3 region is CASSFTPSGTDTQYF. In DNA, the CDR3 is TGTGCCAGCAGCTTCACTCCCTCGGGCACAGATACGCAGTATTTT.

This clonotype is medium-sized in the sample. The chain carries TRBV18 and TRBJ2-7, with D perhaps given as TRBD1 or TRBD2 (6 bases each). CDR1 and CDR2 (germline): KGHSH, LQKENI. V was cut by 2 bases and J by 5 bases, with 16 bases left in between. The CDR3 spans 15 residues. The DNA for the CDR3 is TGTGCCAGCTCACCATTATCGGGGGCGCACGACGAGCAGTACTTC. Translating it yields CASSPLSGAHDEQYF.